This T cell receptor (beta chain) was identified in a study of identical twins. Study outcomes and limitations: Zero-insertion analyses were open to partial confounding by invariant MAIT and iNKT cells.

There are a few counts of this clonotype. Antigen unknown. TCRdb itself ran the 5' RACE reads through MiXCR, one entry per CDR3 protein. The sample lists about 530,000 distinct CDR3 sequences, about 20% occurring once. This CDR3 spans 16 amino acids. Germline V gene lookup returns CDR1 SGHVS and CDR2 FNYEAQ. V shed 0 bases and J shed 1 base, with 12 bases lying between them. This sample also appeared in a second study, on yellow fever vaccine responses in identical twins.

Sequenced material: CD4+ T cells sorted from blood. The source of this sequence is a woman younger than 35 in good health. This chain connects TRBV7-6 to TRBJ2-5; no clear D. The CDR3 DNA sequence: TGTGCCAGCAGCTTAGCGGGGTACGCAGTCCAAGAGACCCAGTACTTC. As protein: CASSLAGYAVQETQYF.